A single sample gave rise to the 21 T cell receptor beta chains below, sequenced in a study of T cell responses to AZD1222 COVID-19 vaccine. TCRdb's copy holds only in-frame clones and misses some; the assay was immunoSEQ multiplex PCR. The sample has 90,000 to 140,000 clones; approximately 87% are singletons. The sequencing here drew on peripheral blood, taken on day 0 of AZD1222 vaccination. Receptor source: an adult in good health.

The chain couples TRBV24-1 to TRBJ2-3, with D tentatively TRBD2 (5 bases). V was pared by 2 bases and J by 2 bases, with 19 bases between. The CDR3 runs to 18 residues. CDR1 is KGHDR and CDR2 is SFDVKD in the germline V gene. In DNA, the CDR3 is TGTGCCACCAGTGATTCCGGCGGACTGGCCGATAACACAGATACGCAGTATTTT. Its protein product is CATSDSGGLADNTDTQYF.

CDR3 loop: CASSPSGGAGYTF. In DNA, the CDR3 is TGTGCCAGCAGCCCATCCGGGGGCGCGGGCTACACCTTC. The rearrangement uses TRBV3-1 (or the pseudogene TRBV3-2) and TRBJ1-2; a possible D gene is TRBD1 (6 bases). CDR1 and CDR2 from the germline V gene are LGHDT and YNNKEL (reference sequence). V was cut by 4 bases and J by 8 bases, with 14 bases left in between. The CDR3 runs to 13 residues.

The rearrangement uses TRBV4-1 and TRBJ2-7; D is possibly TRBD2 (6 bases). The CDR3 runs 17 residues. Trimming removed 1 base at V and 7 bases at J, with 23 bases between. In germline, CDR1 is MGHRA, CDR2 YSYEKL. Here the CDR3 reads CASSQGPGVVGPSEQYF. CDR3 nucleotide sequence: TGCGCCAGCAGCCAAGGACCGGGAGTGGTGGGGCCGAGTGAGCAGTACTTC.

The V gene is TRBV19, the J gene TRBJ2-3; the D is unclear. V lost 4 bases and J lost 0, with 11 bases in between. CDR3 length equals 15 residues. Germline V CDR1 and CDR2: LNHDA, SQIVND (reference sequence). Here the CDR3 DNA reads TGTGCCAGTAGTAGCACAGATCCTAGCACAGATACGCAGTATTTT. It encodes CASSSTDPSTDTQYF.

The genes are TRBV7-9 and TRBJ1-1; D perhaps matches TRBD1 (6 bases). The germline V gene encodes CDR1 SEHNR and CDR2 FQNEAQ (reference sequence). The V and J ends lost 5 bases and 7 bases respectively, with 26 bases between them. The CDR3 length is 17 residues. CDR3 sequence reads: CASSLGYGGAGVSEAFF. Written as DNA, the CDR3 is TGTGCCAGCAGCCTTGGTTATGGGGGCGCAGGAGTAAGTGAAGCTTTCTTT.

CDR3 DNA: TGTGCCAGCAGCTTACTAGTGAACACTGAAGCTTTCTTT. As protein: CASSLLVNTEAFF. The gene calls are TRBV7-3 and TRBJ1-1; D is unresolved. Germline V CDR1 and CDR2: SGHTA, FQGTGA. The V end was cut by 2 bases, the J end by 0 bases, with 4 bases between. This CDR3 spans 13 amino acids. Together with reference TRBV7-3 and TRBJ1-1, the CDR3 gives the full variable domain: GAGVSQTPSNKVTEKGKYVELRCDPISGHTALYWYRQSLGQGPEFLIYFQGTGAADDSGLPNDRFFAVRPEGSVSTLKIQRTERGDSAVYLCASSLLVNTEAFFGQGTRLTVV.

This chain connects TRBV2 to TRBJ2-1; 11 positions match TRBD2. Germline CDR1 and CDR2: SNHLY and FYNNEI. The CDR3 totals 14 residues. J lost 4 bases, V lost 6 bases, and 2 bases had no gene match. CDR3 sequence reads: CASSPSGGYNEQFF. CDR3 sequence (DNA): TGTGCCAGCAGCCCTAGCGGGGGGTACAATGAGCAGTTCTTC.

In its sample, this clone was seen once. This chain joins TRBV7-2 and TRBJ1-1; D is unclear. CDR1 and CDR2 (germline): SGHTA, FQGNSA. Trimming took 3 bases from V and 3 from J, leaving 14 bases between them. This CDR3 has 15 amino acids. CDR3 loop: CASSFNIRPDTEAFF. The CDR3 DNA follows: TGTGCCAGCAGCTTTAACATACGCCCGGACACTGAAGCTTTCTTT. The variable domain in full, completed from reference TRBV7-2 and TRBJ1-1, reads GAGVSQSPSNKVTEKGKDVELRCDPISGHTALYWYRQSLGQGLEFLIYFQGNSAPDKSGLPSDRFSAERTGGSVSTLTIQRTQQEDSAVYLCASSFNIRPDTEAFFGQGTRLTVV.

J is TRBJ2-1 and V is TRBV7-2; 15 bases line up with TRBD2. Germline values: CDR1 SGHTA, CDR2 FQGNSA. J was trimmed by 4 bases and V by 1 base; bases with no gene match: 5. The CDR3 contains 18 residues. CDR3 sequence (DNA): TGTGCCAGCAGCTTAGGGACTAGCGGGAGGGCCGTATACAATGAGCAGTTCTTC. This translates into CASSLGTSGRAVYNEQFF.

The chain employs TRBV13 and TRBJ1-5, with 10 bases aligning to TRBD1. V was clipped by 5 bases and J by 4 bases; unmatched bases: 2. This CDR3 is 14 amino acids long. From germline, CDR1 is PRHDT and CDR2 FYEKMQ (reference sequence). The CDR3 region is CASSRGQGNQPQHF. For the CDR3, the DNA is TGTGCCAGCAGCCGGGGACAGGGGAATCAGCCCCAGCATTTT.

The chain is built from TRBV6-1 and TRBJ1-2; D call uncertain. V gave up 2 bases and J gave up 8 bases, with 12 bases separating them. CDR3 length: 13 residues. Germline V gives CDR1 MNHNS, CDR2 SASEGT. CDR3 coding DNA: TGTGCCAGCAGTGAAAGGCCGGGTGTCGGCTACACCTTC. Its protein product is CASSERPGVGYTF.

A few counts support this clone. The CDR3 DNA follows: TGTGCCAGCAGCTCGGACAGGGCGGAGACCCAGTACTTC. It codes for CASSSDRAETQYF. The rearrangement joins TRBV5-4 to TRBJ2-5, with TRBD1 identical over 8 bases. The CDR3 sequence is 13 residues long. CDR1 SGHNT and CDR2 YYREEE come from the germline V gene (reference sequence). The trim removed 3 bases at V and 5 bases at J, leaving 3 bases unmatched. The whole variable domain, filled in from reference TRBV5-4 and TRBJ2-5, reads ETGVTQSPTHLIKTRGQQVTLRCSSQSGHNTVSWYQQALGQGPQFIFQYYREEENGRGNFPPRFSGLQFPNYSSELNVNALELDDSALYLCASSSDRAETQYFGPGTRLLVL.

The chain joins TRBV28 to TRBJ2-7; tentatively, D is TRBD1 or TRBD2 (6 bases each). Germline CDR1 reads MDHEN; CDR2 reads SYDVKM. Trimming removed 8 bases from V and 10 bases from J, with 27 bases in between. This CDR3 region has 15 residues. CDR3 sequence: CASGGSLGARDEQYF. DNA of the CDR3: TGTGCCAGCGGGGGATCCCTGGGGGCGCGGGATGAACAGTACTTC.

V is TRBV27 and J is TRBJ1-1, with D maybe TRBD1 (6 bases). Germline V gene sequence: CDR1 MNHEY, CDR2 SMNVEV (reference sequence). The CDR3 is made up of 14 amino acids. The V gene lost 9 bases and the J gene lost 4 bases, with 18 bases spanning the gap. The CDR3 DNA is TGTGCCAGTGCCGGGGTACAGGGCAGCACTGAAGCTTTCTTT. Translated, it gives CASAGVQGSTEAFF.

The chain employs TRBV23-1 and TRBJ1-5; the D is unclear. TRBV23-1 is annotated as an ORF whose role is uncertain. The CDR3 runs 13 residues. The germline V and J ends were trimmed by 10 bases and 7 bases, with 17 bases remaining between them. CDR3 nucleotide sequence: TGCGCCACCCCGTGGGGATCGGGCCAGCCCCAGCATTTT. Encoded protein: CATPWGSGQPQHF.

The CDR3 spells CASSLSRGYEQFF. DNA of the CDR3: TGTGCCAGCAGTTTATCGCGCGGGTATGAGCAGTTCTTC. V is TRBV27 and J is TRBJ2-1, with D tentatively TRBD2 (5 bases). CDR1 and CDR2 from the germline V gene are MNHEY and SMNVEV (reference sequence). The CDR3 is 13 amino acids. Trimming stripped 0 bases from V and 8 bases from J, with 8 bases between.

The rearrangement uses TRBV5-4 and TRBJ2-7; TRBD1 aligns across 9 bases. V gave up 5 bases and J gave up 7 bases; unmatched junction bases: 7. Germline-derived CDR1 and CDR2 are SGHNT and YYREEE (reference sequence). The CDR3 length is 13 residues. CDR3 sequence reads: CASRNTGGGEQYF. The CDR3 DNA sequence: TGTGCCAGCAGGAACACAGGGGGCGGTGAGCAGTACTTC.

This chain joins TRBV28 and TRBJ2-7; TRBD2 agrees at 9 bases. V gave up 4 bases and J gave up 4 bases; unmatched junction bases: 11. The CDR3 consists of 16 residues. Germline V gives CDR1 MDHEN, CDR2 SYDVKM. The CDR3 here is CASSSPRASGNYEQYF. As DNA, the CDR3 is TGTGCCAGCAGTTCTCCCCGAGCTAGCGGGAATTACGAGCAGTACTTC.

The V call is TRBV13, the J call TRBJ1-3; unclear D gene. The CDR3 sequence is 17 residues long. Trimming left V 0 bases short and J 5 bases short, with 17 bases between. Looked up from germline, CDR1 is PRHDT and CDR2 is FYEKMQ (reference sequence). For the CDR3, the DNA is TGTGCCAGCAGCTTAGGCCTGAGCATAATTACTCGAAACACCATATATTTT. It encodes CASSLGLSIITRNTIYF.

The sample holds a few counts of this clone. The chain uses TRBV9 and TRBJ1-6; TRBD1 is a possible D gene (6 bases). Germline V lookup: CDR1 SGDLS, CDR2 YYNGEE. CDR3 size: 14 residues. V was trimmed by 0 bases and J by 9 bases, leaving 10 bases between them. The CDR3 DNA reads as TGTGCCAGCAGCGTAGGGGGGGCGAGTTCACCCCTCCACTTT. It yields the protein CASSVGGASSPLHF.

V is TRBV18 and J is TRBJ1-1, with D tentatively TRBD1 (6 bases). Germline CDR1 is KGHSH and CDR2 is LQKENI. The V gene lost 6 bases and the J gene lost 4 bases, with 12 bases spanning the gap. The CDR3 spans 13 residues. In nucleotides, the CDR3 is TGTGCCAGCTCTGGGGGCTTGGGCACTGAAGCTTTCTTT. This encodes CASSGGLGTEAFF.